This entry concerns a single TCR beta chain. Original processing notes: Reference gene primer amplification in the assay estimated nucleated cell counts. Assay used: immunoSEQ multiplex PCR; TCRdb lists only in-frame clones, some missing. V and J calls and clone size are as listed in that table; D and trimming were resolved from the DNA. The profile shows 250,000 to 300,000 clones, around 93% of them singletons. The data belong to a study of blood T cell repertoires in COVID-19. CDR1 and CDR2 from the germline V gene are MNHEY and SMNVEV (reference sequence). CDR3 length equals 15 residues. Trimming took 2 bases from V and 11 from J, leaving 16 bases between them.

The TCR sequence derives from a human donor in a cohort exposed to, infected with or recovered from COVID-19 (not recorded which). The donor label of this sample is uncertain. Input material: PBMCs or T cells enriched from blood (not recorded which). The chain combines TRBV27 with TRBJ1-6, with D possibly matching TRBD1 (6 bases). CDR3 DNA: TGTGCCAGCAGTTTAGAGACAGGACCCCACACACCCCTCCACTTT. Its protein product is CASSLETGPHTPLHF.